A single sample is the source of the 29 T cell receptor beta chains below, sequenced in a study of CD8+ T cells in alopecia areata. cDNA prepared by RNA extraction and subsequent reverse transcription served as the template for sequencing. Profiled with immunoSEQ multiplex PCR; TCRdb holds only in-frame clones, not every one. The data hold around 50,000 clones, with around 96% observed a single time. The material was CD8+ T cells sorted from blood, obtained at week 0. The receptor source for this set is a human donor with alopecia areata.

This clone appeared once. The J gene is TRBJ2-3, the V gene TRBV29-1; no firm D call. The CDR3 has 14 amino acids. CDR1 and CDR2 (germline): SQVTM, ANQGSEA. Trimming took off 1 base at V and 0 bases at J, with 8 bases between the two ends. The DNA of the CDR3 is TGCAGCGTTGAAGGGTTGTCTAGCACAGATACGCAGTATTTT. It is translated as CSVEGLSSTDTQYF.

The chain combines TRBV5-5 with TRBJ2-1, with 14 bases that match TRBD2. J was trimmed by 6 bases and V by 4 bases; bases with no gene match: 15. CDR3 length: 19 amino acids. Germline loops: CDR1 SGHKS, CDR2 YYEKEE (reference sequence). The DNA for the CDR3 is TGTGCCAGCAGCCCCTCGGGACTAGCGGGGGCCCTACTTATCAATGAGCAGTTCTTC. Translation: CASSPSGLAGALLINEQFF.

The chain is built from TRBV7-6 and TRBJ2-1; 11 bases are shared with TRBD2. Germline CDR1 and CDR2: SGHVS and FNYEAQ. V shed 1 base and J 7 bases; nucleotides not matched to a gene: 6. This CDR3 has 16 amino acids. CDR3 nucleotide sequence: TGTGCCAGCAGCTTAGTAGCGGGGGGGCTTTGGAATGAGCAGTTCTTC. Its protein product is CASSLVAGGLWNEQFF.

This chain links TRBV29-1 with TRBJ1-1; D may be TRBD1 (6 bases). Per the germline V gene, CDR1 is SQVTM and CDR2 is ANQGSEA. Trimming cost V 2 bases and J 6 bases, with 10 bases left between them. CDR3 size: 12 residues. The DNA for the CDR3 is TGCAGCGTTGAAAGGGGGAGGCCTGAAGCTTTCTTT. It encodes CSVERGRPEAFF.

The chain combines TRBV4-3 with TRBJ1-1; D ambiguous. CDR3 length: 14 amino acids. Germline CDR1 and CDR2: LGHNA and YSLEER. V shed 2 bases and J shed 1 base, with 8 bases lying between them. In DNA form, the CDR3 reads TGCGCCAGCAGCCAACGGCCGGCGAACACTGAAGCTTTCTTT. It yields the protein CASSQRPANTEAFF.

The chain has TRBV29-1 and TRBJ1-3; D not certain. This CDR3 comprises 15 residues. V lost 5 bases and J lost 0, with 14 bases in between. The germline CDR1 and CDR2 sequences are SQVTM and ANQGSEA. CDR3 sequence: CSVKTLGISGNTIYF. The CDR3 region has the DNA TGCAGCGTTAAAACGCTAGGGATCTCTGGAAACACCATATATTTT.

V gene TRBV5-4 combines with J gene TRBJ2-1; possibly TRBD1 for D (5 bases). Germline CDR1 and CDR2: SGHNT and YYREEE (reference sequence). V lost 4 bases and J lost 4, with 21 bases in between. The CDR3 consists of 17 residues. The CDR3 sequence: CASSPIQTELDYNEQFF. The CDR3 DNA follows: TGTGCCAGCAGCCCAATCCAGACAGAGTTGGATTACAATGAGCAGTTCTTC.

The chain combines TRBV19 with TRBJ1-1; D unresolved. Trimming removed 6 bases from V and 7 bases from J, with 9 bases in between. Germline lookup yields CDR1 LNHDA and CDR2 SQIVND (reference sequence). The CDR3 runs to 11 residues. This CDR3 reads CASSAGFEAFF. As DNA, the CDR3 is TGTGCCAGTAGCGCGGGGTTTGAAGCTTTCTTT.

In nucleotides, the CDR3 is TGTGCCAGCAGCTTCGACAGGGCGGGCGAGCAGTACTTC. Translating gives CASSFDRAGEQYF. V and J are TRBV5-5 and TRBJ2-7, with 7 positions matching TRBD1. Per the germline V gene, CDR1 is SGHKS and CDR2 is YYEKEE (reference sequence). V lost 2 bases and J lost 6; bases outside the gene matches: 5. The CDR3 extends over 13 amino acids.

The chain uses TRBV5-4 and TRBJ2-5; D possibly corresponds to TRBD2 (5 bases). The germline gives CDR1 SGHNT, CDR2 YYREEE (reference sequence). This CDR3 has 16 residues. With 6 bases removed from V and 5 bases from J, the gap between germline ends came to 23 bases. The CDR3 coding sequence is TGTGCCAGCATCGCTGGACCAGCGGCCCCGGGGGAGACCCAGTACTTC. It yields the protein CASIAGPAAPGETQYF.

In this sample, this clone turned up once. The genes are TRBV9 and TRBJ2-7; D remains unclear. The germline gives CDR1 SGDLS, CDR2 YYNGEE. Deletions cut 4 bases from V and 3 bases from J, with 11 bases between. CDR3 length: 13 amino acids. In nucleotides, the CDR3 is TGTGCCAGCAGCACCCCCCCCGGCTACGAGCAGTACTTC. Its protein is CASSTPPGYEQYF.

The chain uses TRBV7-9 and TRBJ2-7, with 8 bases identical to TRBD1. The CDR3 consists of 16 residues. Germline CDR1 SEHNR, CDR2 FQNEAQ (reference sequence). V dropped 5 bases and J dropped 5; count of bases not matched to a gene: 14. The CDR3 sequence: CASSINLDRGKNEQYF. In nucleotides, the CDR3 is TGTGCCAGCAGCATTAATTTAGACAGGGGAAAGAACGAGCAGTACTTC.

CDR3 amino acids: CASSQGQDPYEQYF. The CDR3 nucleotides read TGTGCCAGCAGCCAAGGACAGGATCCCTACGAGCAGTACTTC. This rearrangement joins TRBV4-2 to TRBJ2-7, with D possibly TRBD1 on 6 matching bases. The CDR3 covers 14 residues. V lost 1 base and J 2 bases, leaving 9 bases between the germline ends. The germline gives CDR1 LGHNA, CDR2 YNFKEQ.

The chain uses TRBV9 and TRBJ2-3; D is unresolved. Between the trimmed V and J ends, which lost 2 bases and 6 bases, there was a span of 4 bases. Germline V gene sequence: CDR1 SGDLS, CDR2 YYNGEE. There are 11 residues in the CDR3. The chain's CDR3 is CASSVGDTQYF. The CDR3 DNA sequence: TGTGCCAGCAGCGTTGGGGATACGCAGTATTTT.

J is TRBJ1-1 and V is TRBV15, with 7 bases that match TRBD1. This CDR3 is built from 15 residues. Germline loops: CDR1 LNHNV, CDR2 YYDKDF (reference sequence). After removal of 1 base from V and 1 base from J, the junction contained 3 bases not matched to a gene. Here the CDR3 reads CATSRGQGWNTEAFF. The CDR3 bases are TGTGCCACCAGCAGAGGACAGGGATGGAACACTGAAGCTTTCTTT.

The chain uses TRBV6-5 and TRBJ2-7; 7 bases align to TRBD1. From germline, CDR1 is MNHEY and CDR2 SVGAGI. The ends lost 2 bases at V and 2 bases at J; junction bases unmatched: 3. There are 14 residues in the CDR3. The CDR3 sequence: CASSYPRGTYEQYF. The CDR3 coding sequence is TGTGCCAGCAGTTACCCCAGGGGGACCTACGAGCAGTACTTC.

The chain employs TRBV5-1 and TRBJ1-2; TRBD1 might be the D (5 bases). The CDR3 loop spans 14 amino acids. Germline V gene data show CDR1 as SGHRS and CDR2 as YFSETQ. The V end was cut by 0 bases, the J end by 8 bases, with 14 bases between. CDR3 loop: CASSLEVRGYGYTF. CDR3 coding DNA: TGCGCCAGCAGCTTGGAAGTAAGGGGTTACGGCTACACCTTC.

A single count supports this clone. The chain employs TRBV18 and TRBJ2-5; a possible D gene is TRBD1 (5 bases). With 1 base removed from V and 2 bases from J, the gap between germline ends came to 5 bases. Germline V CDR1 and CDR2: KGHSH, LQKENI. This CDR3 comprises 13 residues. As DNA, the CDR3 is TGTGCCAGCTCACCACGACAGCAAGAGACCCAGTACTTC. It yields the protein CASSPRQQETQYF.

The gene calls are TRBV4-1 and TRBJ2-4; D uncertain. Germline V gene data show CDR1 as MGHRA and CDR2 as YSYEKL. Trimming pared 5 bases from V and 0 bases from J, leaving 5 bases between. This CDR3 is 13 amino acids long. CDR3 loop: CASSSLAKNIQYF. The CDR3, as DNA: TGCGCCAGCAGCTCCCTAGCCAAAAACATTCAGTACTTC.

V is TRBV7-9 and J is TRBJ2-1; possibly TRBD2 for D (5 bases). Trimming cost V 8 bases and J 0 bases, with 5 bases left between them. CDR1 is SEHNR and CDR2 is FQNEAQ in the germline V gene (reference sequence). This CDR3 comprises 12 residues. CDR3 DNA: TGTGCCAGCCGGGGCTCCTACAATGAGCAGTTCTTC. This gives the protein CASRGSYNEQFF.

V and J are TRBV11-1 and TRBJ2-1; 7 positions agree with TRBD2. J lost 7 bases, V lost 1 base, and 4 bases had no gene match. Germline assignment: CDR1 SGHAT and CDR2 FQDESV (reference sequence). This CDR3 is 14 amino acids long. In DNA, the CDR3 is TGTGCCAGCAGCTTAGGCCTAGCGGAAAATGAGCAGTTCTTC. Protein sequence: CASSLGLAENEQFF.

The chain uses TRBV19 and TRBJ1-5; the D gene is possibly TRBD1 (5 bases). Germline assignment: CDR1 LNHDA and CDR2 SQIVND (reference sequence). Trimming stripped 5 bases from V and 6 bases from J, with 11 bases between. The CDR3 length is 13 residues. In DNA, the CDR3 is TGTGCCAGTAGTTTCTGGGACGTTCAGCCCCAGCATTTT. It yields the protein CASSFWDVQPQHF.

This chain joins TRBV5-4 and TRBJ1-1, with 7 bases lining up with TRBD1. Per the germline V gene, CDR1 is SGHNT and CDR2 is YYREEE (reference sequence). V shed 3 bases and J 6 bases; nucleotides not matched to a gene: 2. This CDR3 has 12 residues. The CDR3 here is CASSWGTAEAFF. In DNA form, the CDR3 reads TGTGCCAGCAGCTGGGGGACAGCTGAAGCTTTCTTT.

The count of this clone is one. The chain is built from TRBV4-1 and TRBJ2-5; D gene ambiguous. Trimming stripped 4 bases from V and 3 bases from J, with 12 bases between. The CDR3 has 14 amino acids. The germline V gene has CDR1 MGHRA and CDR2 YSYEKL. This CDR3 is CASSPWTGKETQYF. DNA of the CDR3: TGCGCCAGCAGCCCGTGGACGGGCAAAGAGACCCAGTACTTC.

This rearrangement joins TRBV7-9 to TRBJ2-2; TRBD2 is a possible D gene (5 bases). Per germline, CDR1 SEHNR and CDR2 FQNEAQ (reference sequence). The V gene lost 5 bases and the J gene lost 5 bases, with 21 bases spanning the gap. The CDR3 sequence is 17 residues long. CDR3 amino acids: CASSVRASYGETGELFF. CDR3 sequence (DNA): TGTGCCAGCAGCGTTCGGGCCTCCTACGGGGAGACCGGGGAGCTGTTTTTT. Full variable domain (remainder filled in from reference TRBV7-9 and TRBJ2-2): DTGVSQNPRHKITKRGQNVTFRCDPISEHNRLYWYRQTLGQGPEFLTYFQNEAQLEKSRLLSDRFSAERPKGSFSTLEIQRTEQGDSAMYLCASSVRASYGETGELFFGEGSRLTVL.

The sample holds one count of this clone. V and J are TRBV2 and TRBJ2-1; no clear D. Germline V gene sequence: CDR1 SNHLY, CDR2 FYNNEI. CDR3 length: 14 residues. Deletions cut 2 bases from V and 8 bases from J, with 13 bases between. CDR3 amino acids: CASSESLGWDEQFF. DNA of the CDR3: TGTGCCAGCAGTGAAAGCTTAGGTTGGGATGAGCAGTTCTTC.

V usage is TRBV23-1 and J usage is TRBJ2-5, with 9 nucleotides matching TRBD1. TRBV23-1 is identified as an open reading frame with a role that is uncertain. After removal of 0 bases from V and 5 bases from J, the junction contained 13 bases not matched to a gene. This CDR3 contains 18 residues. CDR3 nucleotide sequence: TGCGCCAGCAGTCAATCCAGACCGGGACAGGGCCCTCGGGAGACCCAGTACTTC. This encodes CASSQSRPGQGPRETQYF.

The chain carries TRBV7-2 and TRBJ2-3; a weak D match, TRBD2 (5 bases). Trimming took 5 bases from V and 0 from J, leaving 12 bases between them. Germline V gives CDR1 SGHTA, CDR2 FQGNSA. The CDR3 sequence is 15 residues long. As DNA, the CDR3 is TGTGCCAGCAGCCCAGTAGGGAGAAGCACAGATACGCAGTATTTT. The encoded protein is CASSPVGRSTDTQYF.

The sample holds one count of this clone. The chain joins TRBV27 to TRBJ2-1, with TRBD2 identical over 15 bases. There are 17 residues in the CDR3. Germline trimming cut 4 bases from V and 1 base from J; bases unmatched to any gene: 2. Germline CDR1 reads MNHEY; CDR2 reads SMNVEV (reference sequence). CDR3 nucleotide sequence: TGTGCCAGCAGTTCAGGACTAGCGGGGGGGTCCTACAATGAGCAGTTCTTC. Protein sequence: CASSSGLAGGSYNEQFF.